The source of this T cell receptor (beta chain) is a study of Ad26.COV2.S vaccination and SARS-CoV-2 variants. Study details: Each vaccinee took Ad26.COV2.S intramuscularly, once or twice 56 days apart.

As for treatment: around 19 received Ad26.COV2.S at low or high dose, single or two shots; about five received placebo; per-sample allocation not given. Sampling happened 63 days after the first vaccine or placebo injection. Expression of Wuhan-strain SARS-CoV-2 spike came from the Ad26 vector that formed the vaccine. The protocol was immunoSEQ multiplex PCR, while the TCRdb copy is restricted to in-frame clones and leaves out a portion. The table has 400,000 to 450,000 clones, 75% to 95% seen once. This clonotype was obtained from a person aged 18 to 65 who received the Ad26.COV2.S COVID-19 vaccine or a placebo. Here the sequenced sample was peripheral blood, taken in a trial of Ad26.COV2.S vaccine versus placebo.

CDR3 in amino acids: CSVAGPAGETQYF. The CDR3 DNA reads TGCAGCGTAGCCGGCCCAGCAGGAGAGACCCAGTACTTC. This rearrangement joins TRBV29-1 to TRBJ2-5; D is unclear. The CDR3 is 13 amino acids. Germline CDR1 reads SQVTM; CDR2 reads ANQGSEA. V lost 6 bases and J lost 4, with 15 bases in between.